The sequence of this T cell receptor (beta chain) was determined in a study of siplizumab effects on memory and regulatory T cells. Clones were read by immunoSEQ multiplex PCR, and TCRdb kept only the in-frame ones, dropping some. This sample carries about 87,000 clones, over 80% of them seen once, and the ten largest clones take 1.5%. Looked up from germline, CDR1 is MGHRA and CDR2 is YSYEKL. With 4 bases clipped from V and 4 bases from J, the junction kept 11 bases outside the gene matches. CDR3 length: 18 amino acids. V and J are TRBV4-1 and TRBJ2-5; 14 nucleotides match TRBD2. The source of this sequence is a human donor in good health. The sequenced sample consisted of Tregs sorted from blood. The CDR3 protein is CASSPGLAGAGARETQYF. In DNA, the CDR3 is TGCGCCAGCAGCCCGGGACTAGCGGGGGCAGGAGCTCGAGAGACCCAGTACTTC.